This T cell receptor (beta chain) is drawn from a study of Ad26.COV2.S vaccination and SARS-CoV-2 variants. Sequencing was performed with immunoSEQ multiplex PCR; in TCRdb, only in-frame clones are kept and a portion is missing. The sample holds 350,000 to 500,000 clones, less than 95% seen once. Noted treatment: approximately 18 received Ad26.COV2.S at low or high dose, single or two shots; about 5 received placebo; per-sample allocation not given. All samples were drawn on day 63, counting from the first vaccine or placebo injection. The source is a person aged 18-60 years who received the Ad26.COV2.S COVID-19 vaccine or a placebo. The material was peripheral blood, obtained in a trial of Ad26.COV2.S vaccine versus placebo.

This CDR3 is CASSLSLGLAGAYEQYF. The CDR3 region has the DNA TGTGCCAGCAGTTTATCCCTCGGACTAGCGGGAGCCTACGAGCAGTACTTC. J is TRBJ2-7 and V is TRBV28, with 13 bases fitting TRBD2. The CDR3 sequence is 17 residues long. The trim removed 1 base at V and 2 bases at J, leaving 5 bases unmatched. In germline, CDR1 is MDHEN, CDR2 SYDVKM. The full variable domain, in which reference TRBV28 and TRBJ2-7 provide the parts outside the CDR3, is DVKVTQSSRYLVKRTGEKVFLECVQDMDHENMFWYRQDPGLGLRLIYFSYDVKMKEKGDIPEGYSVSREKKERFSLILESASTNQTSMYLCASSLSLGLAGAYEQYFGPGTRLTVT.